The clone carrying this T cell receptor beta chain turned up a few times. The antigen is undetermined. TCRdb used MiXCR to reprocess the multiplex PCR reads, holding one entry per CDR3 protein. The sample shows under 250,000 distinct CDR3 sequences, about 30% of them seen only once. The V gene's germline CDR1 is SGHDT and CDR2 YYEEEE. The CDR3 consists of 15 residues. V gave up 4 bases and J gave up 0 bases, with 11 bases separating them. The lymph nodes were axillary draining lymph nodes from breast cancer patients. This record comes from a study of breast tumors, draining lymph nodes, adjacent tissues. General study points: Tumor TCR diversity was below lymph nodes but above nontumor tissue. Compared with basal-like, luminal-like tumors shared significantly more repertoire with nontumor tissue.

The chain has TRBV5-6 and TRBJ2-1; no definite D call. The sequencing input was axillary lymph node tissue. The TCR sequence derives from a female donor with breast cancer. Some clones in this sample may be carry-over from other donors' samples. In DNA, the CDR3 is TGTGCCAGCAGCGCGTACTCCAGCTCCTACAATGAGCAGTTCTTC. This encodes CASSAYSSSYNEQFF.